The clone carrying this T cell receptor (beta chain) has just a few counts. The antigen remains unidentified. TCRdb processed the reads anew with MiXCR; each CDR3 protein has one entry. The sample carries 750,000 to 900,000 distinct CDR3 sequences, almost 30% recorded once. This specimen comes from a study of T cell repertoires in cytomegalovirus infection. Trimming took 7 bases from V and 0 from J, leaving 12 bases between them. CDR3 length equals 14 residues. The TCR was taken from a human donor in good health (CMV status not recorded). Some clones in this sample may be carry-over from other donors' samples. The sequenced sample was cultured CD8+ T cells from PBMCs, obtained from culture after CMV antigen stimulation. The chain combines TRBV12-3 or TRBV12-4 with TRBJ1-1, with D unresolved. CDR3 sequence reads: CASIMPSMNTEAFF. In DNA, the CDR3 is TGTGCCAGCATAATGCCGAGTATGAACACTGAAGCTTTCTTT.